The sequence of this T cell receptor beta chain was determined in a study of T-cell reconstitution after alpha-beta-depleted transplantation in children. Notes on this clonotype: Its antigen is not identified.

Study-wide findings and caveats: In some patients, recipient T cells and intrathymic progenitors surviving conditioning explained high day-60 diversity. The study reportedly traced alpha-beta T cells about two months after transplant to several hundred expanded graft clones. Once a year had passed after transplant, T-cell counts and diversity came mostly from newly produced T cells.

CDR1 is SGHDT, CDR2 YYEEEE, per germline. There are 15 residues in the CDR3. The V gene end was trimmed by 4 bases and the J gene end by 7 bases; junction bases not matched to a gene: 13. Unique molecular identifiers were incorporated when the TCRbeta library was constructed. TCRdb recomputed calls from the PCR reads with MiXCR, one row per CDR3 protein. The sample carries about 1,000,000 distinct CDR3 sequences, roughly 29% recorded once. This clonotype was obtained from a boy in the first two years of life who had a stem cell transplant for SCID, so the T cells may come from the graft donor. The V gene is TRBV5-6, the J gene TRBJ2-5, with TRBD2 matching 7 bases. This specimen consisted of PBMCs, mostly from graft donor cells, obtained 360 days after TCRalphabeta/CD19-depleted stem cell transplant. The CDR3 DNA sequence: TGTGCCAGCAGCCGAGGGGCATTATTAGCGGGGACCCAGTACTTC. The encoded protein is CASSRGALLAGTQYF. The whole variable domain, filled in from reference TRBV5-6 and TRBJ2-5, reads DAGVTQSPTHLIKTRGQQVTLRCSPKSGHDTVSWYQQALGQGPQFIFQYYEEEERQRGNFPDRFSGHQFPNYSSELNVNALLLGDSALYLCASSRGALLAGTQYFGPGTRLLVL.